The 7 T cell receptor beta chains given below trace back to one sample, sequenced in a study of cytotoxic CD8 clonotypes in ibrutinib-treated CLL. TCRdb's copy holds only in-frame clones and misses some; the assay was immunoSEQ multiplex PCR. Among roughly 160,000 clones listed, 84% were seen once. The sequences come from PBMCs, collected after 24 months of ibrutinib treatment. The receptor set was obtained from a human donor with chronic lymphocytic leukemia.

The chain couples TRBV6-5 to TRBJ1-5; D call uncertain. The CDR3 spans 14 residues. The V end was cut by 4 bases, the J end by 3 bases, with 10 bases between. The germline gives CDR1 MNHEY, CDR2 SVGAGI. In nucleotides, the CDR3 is TGTGCCAGCAGTTCTGGACTAAACAATCAGCCCCAGCATTTT. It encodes CASSSGLNNQPQHF.

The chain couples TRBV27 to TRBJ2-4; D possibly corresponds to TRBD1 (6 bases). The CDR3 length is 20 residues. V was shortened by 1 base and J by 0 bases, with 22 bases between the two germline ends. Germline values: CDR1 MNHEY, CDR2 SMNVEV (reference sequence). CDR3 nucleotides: TGTGCCAGCAGTTTATATCCCCCTGACAGGCCAGCTTTAGCCAAAAACATTCAGTACTTC. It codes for CASSLYPPDRPALAKNIQYF.

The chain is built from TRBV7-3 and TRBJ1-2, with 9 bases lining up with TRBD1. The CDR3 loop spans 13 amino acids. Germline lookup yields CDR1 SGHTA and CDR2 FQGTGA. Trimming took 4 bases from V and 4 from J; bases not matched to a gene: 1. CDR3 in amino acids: CASSWGQGYGYTF. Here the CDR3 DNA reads TGTGCCAGCAGCTGGGGACAGGGCTATGGCTACACCTTC.

The CDR3 protein is CASSPGLAGDLYF. The CDR3 nucleotides read TGTGCCAGCAGCCCGGGACTAGCGGGAGACCTGTACTTC. The gene calls are TRBV13 and TRBJ2-7; 14 nucleotides align to TRBD2. Germline V lookup: CDR1 PRHDT, CDR2 FYEKMQ (reference sequence). The V gene end was trimmed by 5 bases and the J gene end by 12 bases; junction bases not matched to a gene: 6. This CDR3 is built from 13 residues.

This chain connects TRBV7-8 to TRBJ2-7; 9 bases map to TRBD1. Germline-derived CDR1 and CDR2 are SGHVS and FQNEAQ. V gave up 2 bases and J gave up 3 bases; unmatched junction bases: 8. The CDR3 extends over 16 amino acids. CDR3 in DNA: TGTGCCAGCAGCTTAAGTGTCGGGACAGGGAACTACGAGCAGTACTTC. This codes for CASSLSVGTGNYEQYF.

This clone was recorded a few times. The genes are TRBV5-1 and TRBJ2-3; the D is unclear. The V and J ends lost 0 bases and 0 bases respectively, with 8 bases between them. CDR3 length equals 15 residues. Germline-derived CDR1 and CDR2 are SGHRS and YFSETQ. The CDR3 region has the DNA TGCGCCAGCAGCTTGGGACACCTTAGCACAGATACGCAGTATTTT. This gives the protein CASSLGHLSTDTQYF.

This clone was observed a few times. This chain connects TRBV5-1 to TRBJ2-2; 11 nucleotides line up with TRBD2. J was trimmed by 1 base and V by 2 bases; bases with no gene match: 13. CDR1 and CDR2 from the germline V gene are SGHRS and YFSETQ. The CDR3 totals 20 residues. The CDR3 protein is CASSFYPSGLAARNTGELFF. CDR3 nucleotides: TGCGCCAGCAGCTTTTATCCTTCGGGACTAGCGGCTCGGAACACCGGGGAGCTGTTTTTT. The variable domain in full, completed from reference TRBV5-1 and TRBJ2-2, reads KAGVTQTPRYLIKTRGQQVTLSCSPISGHRSVSWYQQTPGQGLQFLFEYFSETQRNKGNFPGRFSGRQFSNSRSEMNVSTLELGDSALYLCASSFYPSGLAARNTGELFFGEGSRLTVL.